These T cell receptor beta chains were read from a single sample in a study of T cells in Graves' hyperthyroidism and ophthalmopathy. In TCRdb, the multiplex PCR reads were re-called with MiXCR into one record per CDR3 protein. This sample carries 400,000 to 500,000 distinct CDR3 sequences, 13% to 15% of them seen once, and the ten largest clones take less than 20%. Sequenced: blood. The receptors come from a woman aged 18 to 35 with Graves' hyperthyroidism. Both conserved end residues are part of each CDR3. Fields, in order: V gene, clone size, D gene, J gene, CDR3 protein. The D gene is left open where the match is weak. Some rows mark clone size as missing; the rest say once, few, many or name a class of expanded clone.

v_call: TRBV2; clone_size: -; d_call: TRBD1; j_call: TRBJ2-1; cdr3_aa: CASSERTGGSYNEQFF
v_call: TRBV5-1; clone_size: -; d_call: -; j_call: TRBJ1-5; cdr3_aa: CASHSGKTSNQPQHF
v_call: TRBV9; clone_size: -; d_call: -; j_call: TRBJ2-1; cdr3_aa: CASSTSDLSGEQFF
v_call: TRBV11-1; clone_size: many; d_call: -; j_call: TRBJ2-3; cdr3_aa: CASSSSTVRTDTQYF
v_call: TRBV3-1; clone_size: -; d_call: TRBD1; j_call: TRBJ2-4; cdr3_aa: CASSPGQLLAKNIQYF
v_call: TRBV10-2; clone_size: -; d_call: -; j_call: TRBJ1-2; cdr3_aa: CASSGTGDPYGYTF
v_call: TRBV5-6; clone_size: few; d_call: -; j_call: TRBJ2-7; cdr3_aa: CASSIRQGQQYF
v_call: TRBV6-2/TRBV6-3; clone_size: -; d_call: -; j_call: TRBJ2-7; cdr3_aa: CASSFQGPSYEQYF
v_call: TRBV12-3/TRBV12-4; clone_size: many; d_call: -; j_call: TRBJ1-5; cdr3_aa: CASSSLGLQLNQPQHF
v_call: TRBV30; clone_size: many; d_call: -; j_call: TRBJ1-1; cdr3_aa: CAWNGVMEAFF
v_call: TRBV14; clone_size: many; d_call: -; j_call: TRBJ2-7; cdr3_aa: CASSLWGTGSSYEQYF
v_call: TRBV6-2/TRBV6-3; clone_size: -; d_call: -; j_call: TRBJ2-1; cdr3_aa: CASSYPPSKVEQFF
v_call: TRBV19; clone_size: many; d_call: TRBD2; j_call: TRBJ2-1; cdr3_aa: CASTTSAGGLVYNEQFF
v_call: TRBV18; clone_size: few; d_call: -; j_call: TRBJ1-1; cdr3_aa: CASSEAQDLEAFF
v_call: TRBV25-1; clone_size: -; d_call: TRBD1; j_call: TRBJ2-3; cdr3_aa: CASSGMDRSTKYF
v_call: TRBV2; clone_size: many; d_call: TRBD2; j_call: TRBJ2-1; cdr3_aa: CASSERGLAGVDEQFF
v_call: TRBV30; clone_size: many; d_call: TRBD1; j_call: TRBJ1-3; cdr3_aa: CAWDRASGNTIYF
v_call: TRBV24-1; clone_size: few; d_call: -; j_call: TRBJ1-5; cdr3_aa: CATSGHTNQPQHF
v_call: TRBV19; clone_size: many; d_call: -; j_call: TRBJ1-6; cdr3_aa: CASSISVGDQALHF
v_call: TRBV7-2; clone_size: many; d_call: TRBD2; j_call: TRBJ2-1; cdr3_aa: CASSLGAGGGNEQFF
v_call: TRBV29-1; clone_size: many; d_call: TRBD2; j_call: TRBJ2-2; cdr3_aa: CSVGTSGFIGELFF
v_call: TRBV5-1; clone_size: -; d_call: TRBD1; j_call: TRBJ2-1; cdr3_aa: CASSTGTGLVQFF
v_call: TRBV20-1; clone_size: few; d_call: TRBD1; j_call: TRBJ1-4; cdr3_aa: CSAREKGQGAGEKLFF
v_call: TRBV11-2; clone_size: many; d_call: TRBD1; j_call: TRBJ1-1; cdr3_aa: CASSSVTGSQDTEAFF
v_call: TRBV28; clone_size: -; d_call: -; j_call: TRBJ2-7; cdr3_aa: CASSFYLQGESYEQYF
v_call: TRBV6-5; clone_size: few; d_call: -; j_call: TRBJ1-2; cdr3_aa: CASSYIMGQGNGYTF
v_call: TRBV6-1; clone_size: many; d_call: -; j_call: TRBJ2-2; cdr3_aa: CASTPEGFWTGELFF
v_call: TRBV6-1; clone_size: -; d_call: -; j_call: TRBJ1-1; cdr3_aa: CASRPSPGHWNTEAFF
v_call: TRBV4-1; clone_size: many; d_call: TRBD2; j_call: TRBJ2-3; cdr3_aa: CASSQSGTRGTDTQYF
v_call: TRBV2; clone_size: many; d_call: TRBD2; j_call: TRBJ2-7; cdr3_aa: CASSEMRTSGSRDEQYF
v_call: TRBV30; clone_size: once; d_call: -; j_call: TRBJ2-7; cdr3_aa: CAWTGVYEQYF
v_call: TRBV12-3/TRBV12-4; clone_size: many; d_call: -; j_call: TRBJ1-2; cdr3_aa: CASSFAPIYGYTF
v_call: TRBV4-1; clone_size: -; d_call: TRBD2; j_call: TRBJ2-3; cdr3_aa: CASSQVVSGGARVTQYF
v_call: TRBV3-1; clone_size: few; d_call: TRBD2; j_call: TRBJ2-3; cdr3_aa: CASRKTGTSGLTDTQYF
v_call: TRBV6-1; clone_size: -; d_call: TRBD1; j_call: TRBJ1-1; cdr3_aa: CASSRPGQGGSEAFF
v_call: TRBV19; clone_size: -; d_call: TRBD2; j_call: TRBJ2-1; cdr3_aa: CASSGRSDNEQFF
v_call: TRBV4-1; clone_size: many; d_call: -; j_call: TRBJ2-7; cdr3_aa: CASSQDGNEQYF
v_call: TRBV6-1; clone_size: few; d_call: -; j_call: TRBJ2-1; cdr3_aa: CASTHPTPYNEQFF
v_call: TRBV5-1; clone_size: many; d_call: -; j_call: TRBJ2-1; cdr3_aa: CASSSGPGDLIYEQFF
v_call: TRBV18; clone_size: many; d_call: TRBD2; j_call: TRBJ2-1; cdr3_aa: CASSRDSGRASDEQFF
v_call: TRBV5-1; clone_size: many; d_call: TRBD1; j_call: TRBJ2-5; cdr3_aa: CASSPGQAAQETQYF
v_call: TRBV30; clone_size: few; d_call: -; j_call: TRBJ2-2; cdr3_aa: CAWSSGTGELFF
v_call: TRBV28; clone_size: -; d_call: TRBD2; j_call: TRBJ2-7; cdr3_aa: CASSSLAGGSSYEQYF
v_call: TRBV10-3; clone_size: few; d_call: TRBD2; j_call: TRBJ2-5; cdr3_aa: CAISISGRGETQYF
v_call: TRBV24-1; clone_size: many; d_call: -; j_call: TRBJ2-1; cdr3_aa: CATSVGARNEQFF
v_call: TRBV4-2; clone_size: -; d_call: TRBD2; j_call: TRBJ2-3; cdr3_aa: CASSQDWLAGTDTQYF
v_call: TRBV12-3/TRBV12-4; clone_size: many; d_call: -; j_call: TRBJ2-5; cdr3_aa: CASKPDRLQETQYF
v_call: TRBV20-1; clone_size: many; d_call: TRBD2; j_call: TRBJ2-1; cdr3_aa: CSAPGRDEQFF
v_call: TRBV20-1; clone_size: few; d_call: -; j_call: TRBJ2-2; cdr3_aa: CSARVGELGTGELFF
v_call: TRBV4-1; clone_size: few; d_call: -; j_call: TRBJ2-3; cdr3_aa: CASSTRTESTDTQYF
v_call: TRBV4-1; clone_size: many; d_call: -; j_call: TRBJ1-1; cdr3_aa: CASSQPRSQEINTEAFF
v_call: TRBV12-3/TRBV12-4; clone_size: many; d_call: TRBD2; j_call: TRBJ2-1; cdr3_aa: CASSPKRGHSYNEQFF
v_call: TRBV5-5; clone_size: -; d_call: TRBD1; j_call: TRBJ1-4; cdr3_aa: CASSSRGRGEKLFF
v_call: TRBV12-3/TRBV12-4; clone_size: many; d_call: -; j_call: TRBJ1-3; cdr3_aa: CASTVQGIGGDTIYF
v_call: TRBV18; clone_size: many; d_call: TRBD2; j_call: TRBJ2-1; cdr3_aa: CASSPPNLAGGRKNEQFF
v_call: TRBV6-5; clone_size: few; d_call: -; j_call: TRBJ2-1; cdr3_aa: CASSYSKAGWKGEQFF
v_call: TRBV12-3/TRBV12-4; clone_size: many; d_call: TRBD2; j_call: TRBJ2-1; cdr3_aa: CASSLEVGLVELQFF
v_call: TRBV3-1; clone_size: many; d_call: -; j_call: TRBJ1-6; cdr3_aa: CASSPAGGFAPLHF
v_call: TRBV6-2/TRBV6-3; clone_size: many; d_call: -; j_call: TRBJ2-3; cdr3_aa: CASSSPGPKRPADTQYF